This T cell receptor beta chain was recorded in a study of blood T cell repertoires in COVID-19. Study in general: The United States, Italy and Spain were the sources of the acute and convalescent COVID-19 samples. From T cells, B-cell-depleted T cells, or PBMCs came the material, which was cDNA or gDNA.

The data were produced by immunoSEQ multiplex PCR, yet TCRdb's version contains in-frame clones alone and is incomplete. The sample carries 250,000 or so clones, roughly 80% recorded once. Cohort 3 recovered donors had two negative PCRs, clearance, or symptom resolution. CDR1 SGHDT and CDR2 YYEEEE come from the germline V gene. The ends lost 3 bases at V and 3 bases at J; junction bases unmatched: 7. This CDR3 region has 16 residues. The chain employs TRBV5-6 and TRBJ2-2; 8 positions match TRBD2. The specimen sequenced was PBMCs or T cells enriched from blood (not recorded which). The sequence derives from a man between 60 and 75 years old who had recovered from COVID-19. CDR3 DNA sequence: TGTGCCAGCAGCTGGGACTTAGCGGGGCACACCGGGGAGCTGTTTTTT. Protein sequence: CASSWDLAGHTGELFF.